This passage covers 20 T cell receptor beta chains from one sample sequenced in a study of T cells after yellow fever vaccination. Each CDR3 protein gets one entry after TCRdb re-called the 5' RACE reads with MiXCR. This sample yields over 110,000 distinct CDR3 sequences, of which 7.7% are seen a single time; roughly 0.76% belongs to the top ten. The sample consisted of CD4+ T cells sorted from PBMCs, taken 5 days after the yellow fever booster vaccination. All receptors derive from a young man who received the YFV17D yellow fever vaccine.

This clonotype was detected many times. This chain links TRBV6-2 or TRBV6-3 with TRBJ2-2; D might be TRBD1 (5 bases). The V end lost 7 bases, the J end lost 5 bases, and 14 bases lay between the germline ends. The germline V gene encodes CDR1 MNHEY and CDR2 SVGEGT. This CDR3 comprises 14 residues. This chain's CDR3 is CASKGRAETGELFF. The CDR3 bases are TGTGCCAGCAAGGGCAGGGCGGAGACCGGGGAGCTGTTTTTT.

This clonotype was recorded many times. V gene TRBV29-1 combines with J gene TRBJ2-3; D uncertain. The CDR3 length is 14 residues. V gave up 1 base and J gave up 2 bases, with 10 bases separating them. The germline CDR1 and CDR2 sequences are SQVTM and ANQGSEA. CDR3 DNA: TGCAGCGTTGAAGGAGGTTCTGACACAGATACGCAGTATTTT. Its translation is CSVEGGSDTDTQYF.

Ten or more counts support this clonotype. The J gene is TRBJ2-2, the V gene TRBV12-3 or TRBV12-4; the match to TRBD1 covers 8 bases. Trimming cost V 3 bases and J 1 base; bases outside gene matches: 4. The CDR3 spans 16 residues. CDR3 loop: CASSFSGQGNTGELFF. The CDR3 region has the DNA TGTGCCAGCAGTTTCTCAGGACAGGGGAACACCGGGGAGCTGTTTTTT.

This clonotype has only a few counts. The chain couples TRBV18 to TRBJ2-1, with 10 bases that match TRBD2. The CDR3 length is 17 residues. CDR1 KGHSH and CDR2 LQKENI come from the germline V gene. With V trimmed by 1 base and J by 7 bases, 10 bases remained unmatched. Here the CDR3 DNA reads TGTGCCAGCTCACCACGGGCTAGCGGGAGTATTTGGAATGAGCAGTTCTTC. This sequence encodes CASSPRASGSIWNEQFF.

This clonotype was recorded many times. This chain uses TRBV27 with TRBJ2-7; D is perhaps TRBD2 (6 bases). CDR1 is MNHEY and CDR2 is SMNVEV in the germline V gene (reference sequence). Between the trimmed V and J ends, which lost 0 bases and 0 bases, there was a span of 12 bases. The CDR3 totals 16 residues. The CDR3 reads CASSLSPGLRSYEQYF. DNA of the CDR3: TGTGCCAGCAGTTTATCGCCAGGACTACGCTCCTACGAGCAGTACTTC.

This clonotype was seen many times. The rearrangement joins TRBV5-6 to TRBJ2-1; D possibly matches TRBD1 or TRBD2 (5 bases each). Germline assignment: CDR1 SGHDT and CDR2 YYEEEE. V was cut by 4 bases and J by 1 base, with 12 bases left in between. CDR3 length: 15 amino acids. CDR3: CASSREGRSYNEQFF. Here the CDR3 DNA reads TGTGCCAGCAGCCGAGAGGGGCGTTCCTACAATGAGCAGTTCTTC.

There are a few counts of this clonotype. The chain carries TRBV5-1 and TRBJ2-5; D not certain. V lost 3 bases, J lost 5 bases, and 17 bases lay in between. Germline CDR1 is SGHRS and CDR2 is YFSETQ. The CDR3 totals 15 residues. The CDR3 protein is CASSSLSVIGETQYF. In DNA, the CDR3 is TGCGCCAGCAGCTCGTTATCGGTTATCGGGGAGACCCAGTACTTC.

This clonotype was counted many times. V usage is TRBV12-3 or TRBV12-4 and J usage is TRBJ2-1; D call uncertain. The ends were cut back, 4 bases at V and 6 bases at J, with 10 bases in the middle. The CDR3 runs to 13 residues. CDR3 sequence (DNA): TGTGCCAGCAGTTACCCCCCCCCCAATGAGCAGTTCTTC. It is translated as CASSYPPPNEQFF.

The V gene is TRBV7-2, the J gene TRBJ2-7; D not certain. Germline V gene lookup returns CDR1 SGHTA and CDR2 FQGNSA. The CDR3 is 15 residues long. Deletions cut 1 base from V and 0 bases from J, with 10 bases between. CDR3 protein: CASSLGASSSYEQYF. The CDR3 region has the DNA TGTGCCAGCAGCTTAGGAGCCTCTAGCTCCTACGAGCAGTACTTC.

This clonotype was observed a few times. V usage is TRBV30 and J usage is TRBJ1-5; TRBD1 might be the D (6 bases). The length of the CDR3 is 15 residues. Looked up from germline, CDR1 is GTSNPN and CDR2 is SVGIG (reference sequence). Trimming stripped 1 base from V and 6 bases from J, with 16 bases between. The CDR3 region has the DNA TGTGCCTGGAGTGGCGAGGGGGGTTACGTTCAGCCCCAGCATTTT. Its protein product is CAWSGEGGYVQPQHF.

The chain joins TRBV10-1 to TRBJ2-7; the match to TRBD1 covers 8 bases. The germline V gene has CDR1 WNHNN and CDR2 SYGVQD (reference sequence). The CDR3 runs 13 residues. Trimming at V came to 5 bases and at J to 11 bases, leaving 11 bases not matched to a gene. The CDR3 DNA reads TGCGCCAGCAGTCCGGGACAGGCGGGTTCGAAGTACTTC. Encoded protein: CASSPGQAGSKYF.

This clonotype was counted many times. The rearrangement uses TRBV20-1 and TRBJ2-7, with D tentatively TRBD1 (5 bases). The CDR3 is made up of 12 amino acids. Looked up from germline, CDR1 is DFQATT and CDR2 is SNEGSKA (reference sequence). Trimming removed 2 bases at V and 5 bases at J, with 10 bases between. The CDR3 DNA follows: TGCAGTGCTAGAACGCAGGGAAACGAGCAGTACTTC. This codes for CSARTQGNEQYF.

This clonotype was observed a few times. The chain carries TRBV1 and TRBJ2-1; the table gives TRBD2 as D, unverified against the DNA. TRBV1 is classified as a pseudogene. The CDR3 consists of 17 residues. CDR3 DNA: TGCACCAGCAGCCAACCACCCGGGACTAGCAACTACAATGAGCAGTTCTTC. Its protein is CTSSQPPGTSNYNEQFF.

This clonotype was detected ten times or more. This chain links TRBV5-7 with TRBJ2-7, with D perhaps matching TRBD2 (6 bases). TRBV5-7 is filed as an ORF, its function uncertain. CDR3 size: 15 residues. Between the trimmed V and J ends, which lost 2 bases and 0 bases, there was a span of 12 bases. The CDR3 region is CASSFWGESSYEQYF. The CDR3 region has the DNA TGTGCCAGCAGCTTTTGGGGGGAGAGCTCCTACGAGCAGTACTTC.

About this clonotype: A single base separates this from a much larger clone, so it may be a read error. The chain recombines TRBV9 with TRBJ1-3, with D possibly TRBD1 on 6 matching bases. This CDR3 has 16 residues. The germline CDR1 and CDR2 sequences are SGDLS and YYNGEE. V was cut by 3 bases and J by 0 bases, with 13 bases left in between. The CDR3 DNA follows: TGTGCCAGCAGCGGATTGAACAGGGTCTCTGGAAACACCATATATTTT. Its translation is CASSGLNRVSGNTIYF.

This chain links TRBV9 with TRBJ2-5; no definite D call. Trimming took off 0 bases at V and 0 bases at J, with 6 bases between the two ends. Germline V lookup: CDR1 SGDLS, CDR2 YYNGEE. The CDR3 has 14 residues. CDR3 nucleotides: TGTGCCAGCAGCGTAGCCCCGTACCAAGAGACCCAGTACTTC. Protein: CASSVAPYQETQYF.

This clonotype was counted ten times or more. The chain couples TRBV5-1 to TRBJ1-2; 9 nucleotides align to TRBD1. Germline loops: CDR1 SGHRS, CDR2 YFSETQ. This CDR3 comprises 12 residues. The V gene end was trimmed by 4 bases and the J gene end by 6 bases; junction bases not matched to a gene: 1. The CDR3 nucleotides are TGCGCCAGCAGCGGGGACAGGGATGGCTACACCTTC. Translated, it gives CASSGDRDGYTF.

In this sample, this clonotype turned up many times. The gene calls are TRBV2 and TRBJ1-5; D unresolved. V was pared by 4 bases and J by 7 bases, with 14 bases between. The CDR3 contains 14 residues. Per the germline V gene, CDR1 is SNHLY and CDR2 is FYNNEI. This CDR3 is CASSVEVSPQPQHF. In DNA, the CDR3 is TGTGCCAGCAGTGTAGAGGTATCCCCCCAGCCCCAGCATTTT.

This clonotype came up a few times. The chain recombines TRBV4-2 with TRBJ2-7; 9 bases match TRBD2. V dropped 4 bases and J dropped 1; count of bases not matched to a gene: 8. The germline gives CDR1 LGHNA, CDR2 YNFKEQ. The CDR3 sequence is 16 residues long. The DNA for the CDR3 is TGTGCCAGCAGCCGCGCTAGCGGGGAGAAATCCTACGAGCAGTACTTC. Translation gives CASSRASGEKSYEQYF.

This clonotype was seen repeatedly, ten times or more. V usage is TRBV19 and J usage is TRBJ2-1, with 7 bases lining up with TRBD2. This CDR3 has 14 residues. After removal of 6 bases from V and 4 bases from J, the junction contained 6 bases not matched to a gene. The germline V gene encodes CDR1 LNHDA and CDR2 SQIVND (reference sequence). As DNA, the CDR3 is TGTGCCAGTAGCAAGCGGGATGGTTACAATGAGCAGTTCTTC. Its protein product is CASSKRDGYNEQFF.